Below are 23 T cell receptor beta chains sequenced from a single sample in a study of T cell changes during pregnancy in multiple sclerosis. The data were produced by immunoSEQ multiplex PCR, yet TCRdb's version contains in-frame clones alone and is incomplete. The data hold tens of thousands of clones, with 90% to 95% observed a single time. Sequenced here: CD4+ T cells from peripheral blood mononuclear cells, sampled in the second trimester of pregnancy. These receptors all come from a female donor with multiple sclerosis, enrolled in a pregnancy study.

V is TRBV7-2 and J is TRBJ2-2, with 11 bases that match TRBD1. The CDR3 runs 16 residues. The ends lost 5 bases at V and 6 bases at J; junction bases unmatched: 8. Germline V gene data show CDR1 as SGHTA and CDR2 as FQGNSA. CDR3 nucleotides: TGTGCCAGCAGCCCCCGATGGGACAGGGGGGCCGGGGAGCTGTTTTTT. Translation gives CASSPRWDRGAGELFF.

This clone was seen a single time. CDR3 amino acids: CASRDTTNTEAFF. The CDR3 DNA sequence: TGTGCCAGCCGGGACACCACCAACACTGAAGCTTTCTTT. V gene TRBV19 combines with J gene TRBJ1-1; D may be TRBD1 (6 bases). The CDR3 length is 13 residues. Germline V gene sequence: CDR1 LNHDA, CDR2 SQIVND (reference sequence). The V gene lost 9 bases and the J gene lost 2 bases, with 13 bases spanning the gap.

The V call is TRBV7-2, the J call TRBJ2-3, with D possibly being TRBD2 (6 bases). The germline V gene has CDR1 SGHTA and CDR2 FQGNSA. The CDR3 spans 16 residues. The V and J ends lost 0 bases and 0 bases respectively, with 10 bases between them. This CDR3 reads CASSLAGTHSTDTQYF. CDR3 nucleotides: TGTGCCAGCAGCTTAGCCGGGACTCACAGCACAGATACGCAGTATTTT.

The chain is built from TRBV7-2 and TRBJ1-3; the D gene is possibly TRBD1 (5 bases). Per germline, CDR1 SGHTA and CDR2 FQGNSA. The CDR3 covers 13 residues. Trimming took off 5 bases at V and 3 bases at J, with 8 bases between the two ends. Written as DNA, the CDR3 is TGTGCCAGCAGCAGGGGTTTTGGAAACACCATATATTTT. It specifies CASSRGFGNTIYF.

This clone was observed once. The genes are TRBV2 and TRBJ1-2; no clear D. Per the germline V gene, CDR1 is SNHLY and CDR2 is FYNNEI. The CDR3 contains 11 residues. V lost 3 bases to trimming and J lost 5 bases, with 4 bases between them. CDR3 sequence: CASSDYYGYTF. The CDR3 coding sequence is TGTGCCAGCAGTGATTATTATGGCTACACCTTC.

CDR3 in DNA: TGCAGCGTTGAAGATCCAGTAACGAGGGCTGAAGCTTTCTTT. The encoded protein is CSVEDPVTRAEAFF. The rearrangement uses TRBV29-1 and TRBJ1-1; D is unresolved. Looked up from germline, CDR1 is SQVTM and CDR2 is ANQGSEA. Trimming cost V 0 bases and J 6 bases, with 14 bases left between them. The CDR3 sequence is 14 residues long.

The V gene is TRBV4-2, the J gene TRBJ2-7; D perhaps matches TRBD1 (6 bases). Germline assignment: CDR1 LGHNA and CDR2 YNFKEQ. V was pared by 4 bases and J by 3 bases, with 13 bases between. CDR3 length: 14 amino acids. The DNA for the CDR3 is TGTGCCAGCAGCCTATCGACAGGAAACTACGAGCAGTACTTC. Its protein product is CASSLSTGNYEQYF.

A few counts support this clone. The rearrangement links TRBV12-5 to TRBJ1-2; TRBD1 aligns across 12 bases. The CDR3 covers 17 residues. V lost 7 bases, J lost 3 bases, and 12 bases stayed unmatched. Per germline, CDR1 LGHNT and CDR2 FRNRAP. The CDR3 nucleotides read TGTGCTAGTGCCCAAATTCGGGGACAGGGGGCTGACTATGGCTACACCTTC. Protein sequence: CASAQIRGQGADYGYTF.

The chain is built from TRBV7-2 and TRBJ2-7, with D maybe TRBD1 (6 bases). CDR1 is SGHTA, CDR2 FQGNSA, per germline. The CDR3 totals 14 residues. V was cut by 2 bases and J by 2 bases, with 10 bases left in between. The CDR3 DNA follows: TGTGCCAGCAGCTTAAGGCAGGGGCCCTACGAGCAGTACTTC. Translation: CASSLRQGPYEQYF.

The chain combines TRBV5-4 with TRBJ1-1; maybe TRBD1 (5 bases). Germline-derived CDR1 and CDR2 are SGHNT and YYREEE (reference sequence). The CDR3 extends over 12 amino acids. V gave up 5 bases and J gave up 11 bases, with 16 bases separating them. CDR3 nucleotides: TGTGCCAGCAGTCCGCAGGGCAGCCGCGCTTTCTTT. This codes for CASSPQGSRAFF.

The V call is TRBV11-2, the J call TRBJ2-1; TRBD1 matches at 9 bases. V was pared by 6 bases and J by 1 base, with 4 bases of the junction left unmatched. The CDR3 loop spans 15 amino acids. The germline gives CDR1 SGHAT, CDR2 FQNNGV. CDR3 nucleotide sequence: TGTGCCAGCAGACCAGACAGGGGGTCCTACAATGAGCAGTTCTTC. Translated: CASRPDRGSYNEQFF.

The genes are TRBV5-4 and TRBJ2-1, with 12 bases fitting TRBD2. From germline, CDR1 is SGHNT and CDR2 YYREEE (reference sequence). This CDR3 region has 17 residues. With 4 bases clipped from V and 9 bases from J, the junction kept 14 bases outside the gene matches. The CDR3: CASSPSGGAGGDTEQFF. The CDR3 coding sequence is TGTGCCAGCAGCCCTAGCGGGGGGGCCGGAGGGGATACTGAGCAGTTCTTC.

The chain combines TRBV7-3 with TRBJ2-2, with a tentative D call TRBD2 (6 bases). Germline V gives CDR1 SGHTA, CDR2 FQGTGA. The CDR3 loop spans 16 amino acids. The V end was cut by 3 bases, the J end by 2 bases, with 13 bases between. This chain's CDR3 is CASSFAGGSNTGELFF. Here the CDR3 DNA reads TGTGCCAGCAGCTTCGCTGGGGGGTCCAACACCGGGGAGCTGTTTTTT.

The chain uses TRBV9 and TRBJ1-4, with TRBD1 as a possible D gene (6 bases). V was pared by 0 bases and J by 0 bases, with 9 bases between. Per germline, CDR1 SGDLS and CDR2 YYNGEE. The CDR3 is 16 amino acids. This chain's CDR3 is CASSVGDKTTNEKLFF. Here the CDR3 DNA reads TGTGCCAGCAGCGTAGGGGACAAAACAACTAATGAAAAACTGTTTTTT. Drawing the rest from reference TRBV9 and TRBJ1-4, the complete variable domain is DSGVTQTPKHLITATGQRVTLRCSPRSGDLSVYWYQQSLDQGLQFLIQYYNGEERAKGNILERFSAQQFPDLHSELNLSSLELGDSALYFCASSVGDKTTNEKLFFGSGTQLSVL.

The rearrangement links TRBV5-4 to TRBJ2-7; no firm D call. The V gene lost 5 bases and the J gene lost 0 bases, with 12 bases spanning the gap. The CDR3 covers 14 residues. Germline CDR1 SGHNT, CDR2 YYREEE (reference sequence). CDR3 sequence (DNA): TGTGCCAGCAGTAGTGCAGCGCTCTCCTACGAGCAGTACTTC. Protein product: CASSSAALSYEQYF.

The genes are TRBV19 and TRBJ2-7, with 8 bases aligning to TRBD1. Germline lookup yields CDR1 LNHDA and CDR2 SQIVND (reference sequence). The CDR3 contains 15 residues. Trimming at V came to 5 bases and at J to 5 bases, leaving 11 bases not matched to a gene. In DNA form, the CDR3 reads TGTGCCAGTAGTCAGACCGGACAGGGTCGAAACGAGCAGTACTTC. Its protein product is CASSQTGQGRNEQYF. Looking up the rest from reference TRBV19 and TRBJ2-7 gives the full variable domain: DGGITQSPKYLFRKEGQNVTLSCEQNLNHDAMYWYRQDPGQGLRLIYYSQIVNDFQKGDIAEGYSVSREKKESFPLTVTSAQKNPTAFYLCASSQTGQGRNEQYFGPGTRLTVT.

V gene TRBV6-5 combines with J gene TRBJ2-7; D is uncertain. Trimming cost V 4 bases and J 2 bases, with 6 bases left between them. CDR3 length: 12 amino acids. CDR1 MNHEY and CDR2 SVGAGI come from the germline V gene. CDR3: CASSSVAYEQYF. CDR3 sequence (DNA): TGTGCCAGCAGTTCCGTCGCCTACGAGCAGTACTTC.

This chain links TRBV2 with TRBJ1-6, with TRBD1 matching 8 bases. V lost 6 bases and J lost 3; bases outside the gene matches: 4. The germline V gene has CDR1 SNHLY and CDR2 FYNNEI. The CDR3 loop spans 15 amino acids. This CDR3 is CASSLDRGYNSPLHF. The CDR3, as DNA: TGTGCCAGCAGCCTAGACAGGGGCTATAATTCACCCCTCCACTTT.

The chain has TRBV19 and TRBJ1-2; 11 bases are a match to TRBD1. The CDR3 covers 15 residues. The germline gives CDR1 LNHDA, CDR2 SQIVND (reference sequence). The J segment lost 7 bases and the V segment lost 6 bases, leaving 10 bases of the junction unmatched. The CDR3 is CASRDRGLGVGGYTF. The DNA for the CDR3 is TGTGCCAGTAGGGACAGGGGGCTGGGTGTCGGTGGCTACACCTTC.

This clone appeared a single time. The chain links TRBV5-1 to TRBJ2-6; D is undetermined. Looked up from germline, CDR1 is SGHRS and CDR2 is YFSETQ. Deletions cut 1 base from V and 0 bases from J, with 5 bases between. This CDR3 contains 15 residues. Here the CDR3 reads CASSLPGSGANVLTF. The CDR3 region has the DNA TGCGCCAGCAGCTTGCCAGGCTCTGGGGCCAACGTCCTGACTTTC. Complete variable domain (other parts from reference TRBV5-1 and TRBJ2-6): KAGVTQTPRYLIKTRGQQVTLSCSPISGHRSVSWYQQTPGQGLQFLFEYFSETQRNKGNFPGRFSGRQFSNSRSEMNVSTLELGDSALYLCASSLPGSGANVLTFGAGSRLTVL.

CDR3 region: CASSKGLAGASSYNEQFF. The CDR3 bases are TGCGCCAGCAGCAAGGGACTAGCGGGGGCCAGCTCCTACAATGAGCAGTTCTTC. The gene calls are TRBV5-1 and TRBJ2-1; 14 bases match TRBD2. The CDR3 extends over 18 amino acids. V lost 4 bases, J lost 0 bases, and 6 bases stayed unmatched. Per germline, CDR1 SGHRS and CDR2 YFSETQ.

The rearrangement uses TRBV2 and TRBJ1-5, with D possibly being TRBD1 (5 bases). The germline gives CDR1 SNHLY, CDR2 FYNNEI. V lost 2 bases to trimming and J lost 4 bases, with 24 bases between them. The CDR3 covers 19 residues. Here the CDR3 DNA reads TGTGCCAGCAGTGAATTGGGGGGGTTTTCGAGCAAGTGGAATCAGCCCCAGCATTTT. This translates into CASSELGGFSSKWNQPQHF.

The chain couples TRBV7-2 to TRBJ1-5; 8 positions match TRBD1. The CDR3 spans 15 residues. Germline V lookup: CDR1 SGHTA, CDR2 FQGNSA. V was clipped by 7 bases and J by 4 bases; unmatched bases: 9. The CDR3 loop reads CASTQTTGANQPQHF. CDR3 nucleotides: TGTGCCAGCACCCAAACGACAGGGGCTAATCAGCCCCAGCATTTT. Looking up the rest from reference TRBV7-2 and TRBJ1-5 gives the full variable domain: GAGVSQSPSNKVTEKGKDVELRCDPISGHTALYWYRQSLGQGLEFLIYFQGNSAPDKSGLPSDRFSAERTGGSVSTLTIQRTQQEDSAVYLCASTQTTGANQPQHFGDGTRLSIL.